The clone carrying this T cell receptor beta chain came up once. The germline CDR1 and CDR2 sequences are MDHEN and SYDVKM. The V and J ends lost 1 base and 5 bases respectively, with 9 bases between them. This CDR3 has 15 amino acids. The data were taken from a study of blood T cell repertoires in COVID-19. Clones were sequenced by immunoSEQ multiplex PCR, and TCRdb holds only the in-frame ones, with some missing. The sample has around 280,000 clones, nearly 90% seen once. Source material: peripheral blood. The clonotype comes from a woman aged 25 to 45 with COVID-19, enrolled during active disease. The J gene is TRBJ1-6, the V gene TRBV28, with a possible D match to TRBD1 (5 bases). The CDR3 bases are TGTGCCAGCAGTTTATCCATGGACAATAATTCACCCCTCCACTTT. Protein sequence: CASSLSMDNNSPLHF.